The rows below give T cell receptor beta chains drawn from one sample of a study of cytomegalovirus exposure and HLA in healthy donors. Repertoires were generated with immunoSEQ multiplex PCR, while TCRdb's copy carries only in-frame clones and drops some. The sample has 180,000 or so clones; over 60% are singletons. The sample consisted of PBMCs. Every receptor here comes from a woman aged 45-60 years in good health and CMV-seronegative. Both conserved end residues are part of each CDR3. The D gene is left open where the match is weak. Expanded clones get a size class; other rows say once, few or many, or leave the size out.

clone_size,v_call,d_call,j_call,cdr3_nt,cdr3_aa
few,TRBV5-6,TRBD2,TRBJ2-1,TGTGCCAGCAGCCCCGTAGCGGGAGGAGGTGAGCAGTTCTTC,CASSPVAGGGEQFF
.,TRBV5-6,.,TRBJ2-2,TGTGCCAGCAGCGATCGGACAGTTATCAACACCGGGGAGCTGTTTTTT,CASSDRTVINTGELFF
.,TRBV7-9,.,TRBJ2-1,TGTGCCAGCAGCTGGATTAGACAGGCGACTAACAATGAGCAGTTCTTC,CASSWIRQATNNEQFF
few,TRBV28,.,TRBJ2-2,TGTGCCAGTGCCGGGACACCTTACTACACCGGGGAGCTGTTTTTT,CASAGTPYYTGELFF
few,TRBV18,TRBD1,TRBJ1-5,TGTGCCAGCTCACCCGGGACAGGGTATAGCAATCAGCCCCAGCATTTT,CASSPGTGYSNQPQHF
.,TRBV7-9,TRBD2,TRBJ2-5,TGTTCCAGCAGCGGGGGCTCTCAAGAGACCCAGTACTTC,CSSSGGSQETQYF
few,TRBV28,.,TRBJ2-7,TGTGCCAGCAGTTTCGGAGACCCGGGGTCCTACGAGCAGTACTTC,CASSFGDPGSYEQYF
.,TRBV7-2,TRBD1,TRBJ1-6,TGTGCCAGCAGCGGGGACAGGTCGGCCAATTCACCCCTCCACTTT,CASSGDRSANSPLHF
few,TRBV7-9,.,TRBJ2-5,TGTGCCAGCAGCAAAGCTACCACAGGGTTGCGTTGGGAGACCCAGTACTTC,CASSKATTGLRWETQYF
.,TRBV5-5,TRBD1,TRBJ1-2,TGTGCCAGCAGCTTGGGGACAGGCACGGGGGCACTCTATGGCTACACCTTC,CASSLGTGTGALYGYTF
.,TRBV20-1,.,TRBJ1-1,TGCAGTGCCAGGGGCGGAGAAGCTTTCTTT,CSARGGEAFF
.,TRBV19,.,TRBJ2-4,TGTGCCAGTAGTTCGACTAGTACTTCCAAAAACATTCAGTACTTC,CASSSTSTSKNIQYF
.,TRBV18,.,TRBJ2-4,TGTGCCAGCTCACCACCGAACAGGACCAAAAACATTCAGTACTTC,CASSPPNRTKNIQYF
.,TRBV6-1,.,TRBJ1-3,TGTGCCAGCAGTGATAAACAGGCGGGGAGAAACACCATATATTTT,CASSDKQAGRNTIYF
.,TRBV11-3,TRBD2,TRBJ2-1,TGTGCCAGCAGCTTAGTGGTTAGCGGGAGGGCCCGGGAGCAGTTCTTC,CASSLVVSGRAREQFF
.,TRBV27,TRBD2,TRBJ2-3,TGTGCCAGCAGTTCAATTACCGGGACTAGCGGGACGGATACGCAGTATTTT,CASSSITGTSGTDTQYF
.,TRBV7-3,.,TRBJ2-5,TGTGCCAGCAGCTTAAGGCTAGGAGGAGGAGAGACCCAGTACTTC,CASSLRLGGGETQYF
.,TRBV27,.,TRBJ2-6,TGTGCCAGCAGTTTGGTGGTGCGGGCAAGCAGGGGGGCCAACGTCCTGACTTTC,CASSLVVRASRGANVLTF
.,TRBV25-1,TRBD1,TRBJ1-1,TGTGCCAGCAGTGAATACGGGACAGGGGGCCTGTACACTGAAGCTTTCTTT,CASSEYGTGGLYTEAFF
.,TRBV14,.,TRBJ1-3,TGTGCCAGCAGCCAAGATCTTGGGCCTGGAAACACCATATATTTT,CASSQDLGPGNTIYF
.,TRBV6-5,TRBD2,TRBJ2-7,TGTGCCAGCAGGTCGGAACTAGCGAGGGAGCAGTACTTC,CASRSELAREQYF
.,TRBV5-1,.,TRBJ2-3,TGCGCCAGCAGCTTGGAACAGCCCTCGGGGGCAGATACGCAGTATTTT,CASSLEQPSGADTQYF
.,TRBV2,TRBD1,TRBJ1-2,TGTGCCAGCAATGGACAGGGACTACATGGCTACACCTTC,CASNGQGLHGYTF
.,TRBV18,TRBD1,TRBJ2-7,TGTGCCAGCTCACGGGACAGGGGAGCCGAGCAGTACTTC,CASSRDRGAEQYF
.,TRBV5-1,TRBD2,TRBJ2-7,TGCGCCAGCAGCCAGGAGACTAGCGGAAACTACGAGCAGTACTTC,CASSQETSGNYEQYF
.,TRBV6-5,.,TRBJ1-5,TGTGTCAGCAGTCAAGGGGGGGTTCAGCCCCAGCATTTT,CVSSQGGVQPQHF
few,TRBV28,.,TRBJ2-3,TGTGCCAGCAGTTCCGGCCGGAGAGCTTCAAGGCAGTATTTT,CASSSGRRASRQYF
.,TRBV27,.,TRBJ2-1,TGTGCCAGCAGTTTGCAGGGGGGCTACAATGAGCAGTTCTTC,CASSLQGGYNEQFF
.,TRBV6-5,TRBD2,TRBJ2-1,TGTGCCGGGGGGGGACTAGCGGGGTTCTTTGAGCAGTTCTTC,CAGGGLAGFFEQFF
once,TRBV5-1,.,TRBJ1-1,TGCGCCAGCAGCCCCAGTGGACAGTCCTACAACACTGAAGCTTTCTTT,CASSPSGQSYNTEAFF
.,TRBV4-3,.,TRBJ1-2,TGCGCCAGCAGCCAAGAAGAAGGGGGGGCGATAGTCTATGGCTACACCTTC,CASSQEEGGAIVYGYTF
.,TRBV5-1,.,TRBJ1-2,TGCGCCAGCAGCGTAGACAGGCCTTATGGCTACACCTTC,CASSVDRPYGYTF
.,TRBV19,.,TRBJ1-2,TGTGCCAGTAGTACACTACAGGACGCCTATGGCTACACCTTC,CASSTLQDAYGYTF
once,TRBV6-5,.,TRBJ1-5,TGTGCCAGCAGTTACACAGGGAAGCAGCCCCAGCATTTT,CASSYTGKQPQHF
.,TRBV7-9,TRBD2,TRBJ2-2,TGTGCCAGCAGCCCCGCGGGAGCGAACACCGGGGAGCTGTTTTTT,CASSPAGANTGELFF
once,TRBV7-2,.,TRBJ1-3,TGTGCCAGCAGCTCTCAGGGCATGGTCTCTGGAAACACCATATATTTT,CASSSQGMVSGNTIYF
once,TRBV7-2,.,TRBJ2-5,TGTGCCAGCAGCTTTAGCGAACCCCGGTACCAAGAGACCCAGTACTTC,CASSFSEPRYQETQYF
.,TRBV28,TRBD1,TRBJ2-7,TGTGCCAGCAGACTGGGACAGCCCTCCTACGAGCAGTACTTC,CASRLGQPSYEQYF
few,TRBV18,.,TRBJ1-1,TGTGCCAGCTCACCAAGTAGACAGTTTGAAGCTTTCTTT,CASSPSRQFEAFF
.,TRBV5-1,TRBD2,TRBJ2-1,TGCGCCAGCAGCTTGGTTTCCGGACTAGCGGGGGGAGATGAGCAGTTCTTC,CASSLVSGLAGGDEQFF